This TCR beta chain was captured in a study of blood T cells in healthy people across ages. The authors ran a second PCR of roughly 6 to 12 cycles using a sample-barcoded 5' primer and a J-beta primer mix. TCRdb passed the 5' RACE reads through MiXCR, listing each CDR3 protein once. The sample has 1.5 million to 2 million distinct CDR3 sequences, roughly two fifths seen once; the top ten hold under 25%. This CDR3 is 12 amino acids long. The V and J ends lost 2 bases and 6 bases respectively, with 6 bases between them. From germline, CDR1 is SGHVS and CDR2 FNYEAQ. This clonotype has ten or more counts.

Source material: blood. The receptor's source is a human donor in good health. The rearrangement uses TRBV7-6 and TRBJ2-3; D unresolved. The DNA of the CDR3 is TGTGCCAGCAGCTTACTTGAGGATACGCAGTATTTT. Its translation is CASSLLEDTQYF.